This TCR beta chain was recovered during a study of CD8+ T cells in alopecia areata. The CDR3 is 16 amino acids. V was clipped by 5 bases and J by 3 bases; unmatched bases: 12. Looked up from germline, CDR1 is LNHDA and CDR2 is SQIVND (reference sequence). cDNA serving as the sequencing template came from extracted, reverse transcribed RNA. Repertoires were generated with immunoSEQ multiplex PCR, while TCRdb's copy carries only in-frame clones and drops some. The sample yields 140,000 to 150,000 clones, over 80% seen once. The receptor's source is a human donor with alopecia areata. The sample here was CD8+ T cells sorted from blood, taken at week 0. The V and J genes are TRBV19 and TRBJ2-7; 8 bases line up with TRBD2. The CDR3 protein is CASSPSSGGPVYEQYF. As DNA, the CDR3 is TGTGCCAGTAGTCCTTCCTCGGGAGGGCCCGTCTACGAGCAGTACTTC.